This T cell receptor beta chain was found in a study of T cell changes during pregnancy in multiple sclerosis. TCRdb keeps only in-frame clones here, not all; method: immunoSEQ multiplex PCR. The data contain 15,000 to 20,000 clones, around nine tenths of them singletons. This CDR3 contains 12 residues. CDR1 and CDR2 (germline): MNHEY, SMNVEV (reference sequence). Between the trimmed V and J ends, which lost 3 bases and 11 bases, there was a span of 11 bases. The sample was CD8+ T cells from peripheral blood mononuclear cells, taken after pregnancy. The rearrangement uses TRBV27 and TRBJ1-5; a weak D match, TRBD1 (5 bases). The receptor was isolated from a female donor in good health, enrolled as a control in a pregnancy study. CDR3 DNA: TGTGCCAGCAGTTTCGCCGGGGGGACCCAGCATTTT. Its translation is CASSFAGGTQHF.